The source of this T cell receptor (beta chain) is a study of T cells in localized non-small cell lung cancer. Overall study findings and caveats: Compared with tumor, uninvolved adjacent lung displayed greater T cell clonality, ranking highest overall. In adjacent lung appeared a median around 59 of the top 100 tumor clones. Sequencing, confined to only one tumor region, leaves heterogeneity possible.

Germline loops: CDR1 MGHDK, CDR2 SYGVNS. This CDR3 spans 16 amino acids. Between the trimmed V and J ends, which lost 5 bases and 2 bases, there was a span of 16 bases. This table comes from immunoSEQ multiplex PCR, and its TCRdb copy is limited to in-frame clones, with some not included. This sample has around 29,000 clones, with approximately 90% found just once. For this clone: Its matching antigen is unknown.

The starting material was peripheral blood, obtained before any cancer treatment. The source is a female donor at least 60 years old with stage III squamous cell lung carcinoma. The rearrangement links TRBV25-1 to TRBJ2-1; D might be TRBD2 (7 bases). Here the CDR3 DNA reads TGTGCCAGCAGTACTCTGGGGGGGGCCCCCTACAATGAGCAGTTCTTC. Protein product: CASSTLGGAPYNEQFF.